These 19 T cell receptor beta chains originate from one sample sequenced in a study of human T cells and chemical hapten exposure. Stated time point: patch test 2, 6 weeks after DPC sensitization. The sample's treatment: therapeutic diphenylcyclopropenone sensitization with weekly scalp DPC. TCRdb itself ran the RACE reads through MiXCR, one entry per CDR3 protein. The profile shows approximately 82,000 distinct CDR3 sequences, approximately 6.6% of them singletons. This material consisted of whole blood, taken in connection with sensitization to the hapten diphenylcyclopropenone (DPC). The receptor set was obtained from a woman in her thirties with alopecia areata. Some clones in this sample may be carry-over from other donors' samples.

J is TRBJ2-7 and V is TRBV5-1; the D call may be TRBD1 or TRBD2 (6 bases each). Trimming removed 4 bases at V and 5 bases at J, with 13 bases between. Germline V gene data show CDR1 as SGHRS and CDR2 as YFSETQ. The CDR3 is 13 residues long. The CDR3 sequence: CASSAGQLNEQYF. CDR3 sequence (DNA): TGCGCCAGCAGCGCGGGACAACTCAACGAGCAGTACTTC.

This clonotype was detected many times. This sequence joins TRBV20-1 and TRBJ1-5; no definite D call. Trimming cost V 6 bases and J 2 bases, with 8 bases left between them. The CDR3 consists of 12 residues. Germline values: CDR1 DFQATT, CDR2 SNEGSKA (reference sequence). The CDR3 sequence is CSAASGNQPQHF. CDR3 nucleotide sequence: TGCAGTGCAGCATCCGGCAATCAGCCCCAGCATTTT.

Ten or more counts support this clonotype. The rearrangement uses TRBV29-1 and TRBJ2-7; the match to TRBD2 covers 15 bases. Trimming at V came to 6 bases and at J to 1 base, leaving 4 bases not matched to a gene. From germline, CDR1 is SQVTM and CDR2 ANQGSEA. CDR3 length: 15 amino acids. CDR3 nucleotides: TGCAGCGTGATCGGGACTAGCGGGGGGTCCTACGAGCAGTACTTC. This codes for CSVIGTSGGSYEQYF.

This clonotype was found many times. The rearrangement joins TRBV5-1 to TRBJ2-7, with D possibly being TRBD1 (6 bases). V was clipped by 4 bases and J by 2 bases, with 13 bases between them. This CDR3 is 14 amino acids long. Looked up from germline, CDR1 is SGHRS and CDR2 is YFSETQ. CDR3 residues: CASSMGDTAYEQYF. Written as DNA, the CDR3 is TGCGCCAGCAGCATGGGGGACACCGCCTACGAGCAGTACTTC.

Many counts were recorded for this clonotype. The chain is built from TRBV6-5 and TRBJ2-5; tentatively, D is TRBD2 (5 bases). Germline V gene data show CDR1 as MNHEY and CDR2 as SVGAGI. With 6 bases removed from V and 3 bases from J, the gap between germline ends came to 14 bases. This CDR3 spans 14 amino acids. The CDR3 DNA follows: TGTGCCAGCAGACCTGGACCAGCGGAAGAGACCCAGTACTTC. Its translation is CASRPGPAEETQYF.

The chain uses TRBV5-6 and TRBJ1-2; tentatively, D is TRBD1 (6 bases). Germline CDR1 and CDR2: SGHDT and YYEEEE. This CDR3 spans 16 amino acids. The V gene lost 0 bases and the J gene lost 8 bases, with 20 bases spanning the gap. The CDR3 loop reads CASSLASTGFELGYTF. The CDR3 DNA reads as TGTGCCAGCAGCTTGGCGAGTACAGGGTTTGAGTTAGGCTACACCTTC. The full variable domain, in which reference TRBV5-6 and TRBJ1-2 provide the parts outside the CDR3, is DAGVTQSPTHLIKTRGQQVTLRCSPKSGHDTVSWYQQALGQGPQFIFQYYEEEERQRGNFPDRFSGHQFPNYSSELNVNALLLGDSALYLCASSLASTGFELGYTFGSGTRLTVV.

This clonotype was observed a handful of times. This chain links TRBV7-9 with TRBJ1-1; 8 bases map to TRBD1. The CDR3 consists of 19 residues. The germline CDR1 and CDR2 sequences are SEHNR and FQNEAQ (reference sequence). Trimming cost V 5 bases and J 0 bases; bases outside gene matches: 17. CDR3 sequence: CASSPPPPSTGGVNTEAFF. DNA of the CDR3: TGTGCCAGCAGCCCTCCCCCCCCCTCTACAGGGGGAGTGAACACTGAAGCTTTCTTT.

The sample holds many counts of this clonotype. The rearrangement links TRBV7-3 to TRBJ2-3, with D uncertain. The CDR3 runs to 16 residues. Germline V lookup: CDR1 SGHTA, CDR2 FQGTGA. The V end was cut by 3 bases, the J end by 5 bases, with 18 bases between. CDR3 amino acids: CASSFWVPDGRDTQYF. CDR3 nucleotide sequence: TGTGCCAGCAGCTTTTGGGTGCCAGACGGAAGAGATACGCAGTATTTT.

Only one count was recorded for this clonotype. A single base separates this from a much larger clone, so it may be a read error. The chain couples TRBV9 to TRBJ1-1; 11 nucleotides align to TRBD1. Germline V gives CDR1 SGDLS, CDR2 YYNGEE. CDR3 length equals 14 residues. The CDR3 DNA reads TGTGCCAGCAGCGGGGGACAGGGGGACACTGAAGTTTTCTTT. Translating it yields CASSGGQGDTEVFF.

This clonotype was observed a few times. V is TRBV29-1 and J is TRBJ2-7; D may be TRBD1 or TRBD2 (5 bases each). CDR1 is SQVTM, CDR2 ANQGSEA, per germline. The CDR3 has 13 residues. V was pared by 7 bases and J by 3 bases, with 16 bases between. As DNA, the CDR3 is TGCAGCGCCCTCGGGGCGTCCGTCTACGAGCAGTACTTC. Its translation is CSALGASVYEQYF.

Regarding this clonotype: This may come from a read error, since a much larger clone is one base off. This chain uses TRBV29-1 with TRBJ2-5; D is ambiguous. In germline, CDR1 is SQVTM, CDR2 ANQGSEA. The CDR3 consists of 13 residues. The V gene lost 7 bases and the J gene lost 5 bases, with 17 bases spanning the gap. CDR3 protein: CSALGWAEETQYF. CDR3 DNA: TGCAGCGCCCTAGGTTGGGCGGAGGAGACCCAGTACTTC.

This clonotype has just a few counts. This chain uses TRBV12-3 or TRBV12-4 with TRBJ2-3; D uncertain. The CDR3 runs 15 residues. The V end was cut by 1 base, the J end by 2 bases, with 10 bases between. CDR3 DNA sequence: TGTGCCAGCAGTTTAGGTCAACGTGCCACAGATACGCAGTATTTT. It specifies CASSLGQRATDTQYF.

This clonotype showed up many times. The chain joins TRBV9 to TRBJ2-1; 10 nucleotides align to TRBD2. The junction had 5 bases not matched to a gene; V was cut back by 0 bases and J by 8 bases. From germline, CDR1 is SGDLS and CDR2 YYNGEE. The CDR3 loop spans 15 amino acids. The CDR3 loop is CASSVEAGGLDEQFF. The CDR3 coding sequence is TGTGCCAGCAGCGTAGAAGCGGGGGGGCTTGATGAGCAGTTCTTC.

The chain couples TRBV12-3 or TRBV12-4 to TRBJ1-5; a weak D match, TRBD1 (6 bases). V gave up 3 bases and J gave up 0 bases, with 15 bases separating them. The CDR3 extends over 17 amino acids. The CDR3 is CASSFAGHAYSNQPQHF. As DNA, the CDR3 is TGTGCCAGCAGTTTTGCGGGACACGCGTATAGCAATCAGCCCCAGCATTTT.

This chain uses TRBV27 with TRBJ1-1; D is perhaps TRBD1 (6 bases). Looked up from germline, CDR1 is MNHEY and CDR2 is SMNVEV (reference sequence). This CDR3 has 14 amino acids. V was shortened by 4 bases and J by 1 base, with 10 bases between the two germline ends. The CDR3: CASSSAGANTEAFF. The DNA for the CDR3 is TGTGCCAGCAGTTCCGCAGGGGCGAACACTGAAGCTTTCTTT.

This clonotype was picked up many times. As DNA, the CDR3 is TGCGCCAGCAGCCAAGTGCTAGGGGAAGAGACCCAGTACTTC. It is translated as CASSQVLGEETQYF. The chain employs TRBV4-1 and TRBJ2-5; perhaps TRBD1 as D (5 bases). Germline loops: CDR1 MGHRA, CDR2 YSYEKL. The V end was cut by 1 base, the J end by 3 bases, with 9 bases between. This CDR3 region has 14 residues.

This rearrangement joins TRBV6-5 to TRBJ1-3, with a possible D match to TRBD1 (5 bases). CDR3 length: 14 amino acids. Between the trimmed V and J ends, which lost 6 bases and 1 base, there was a span of 10 bases. Per germline, CDR1 MNHEY and CDR2 SVGAGI. Written as DNA, the CDR3 is TGTGCCAGCAGCGGAGACAGTTCTGGAAACACCATATATTTT. This gives the protein CASSGDSSGNTIYF.

This clonotype was observed a handful of times. The V gene is TRBV7-9, the J gene TRBJ2-7, with D possibly called TRBD1 or TRBD2 (5 bases each). The ends were cut back, 5 bases at V and 6 bases at J, with 14 bases in the middle. CDR3 length: 13 residues. CDR1 and CDR2 from the germline V gene are SEHNR and FQNEAQ (reference sequence). For the CDR3, the DNA is TGTGCCAGCAGCCCAGCAGGGAGATCCGAGCAGTACTTC. Protein: CASSPAGRSEQYF.

This clonotype was recorded at least ten times. This chain links TRBV6-5 with TRBJ1-1; no clear D. Germline V lookup: CDR1 MNHEY, CDR2 SVGAGI. V lost 3 bases and J 4 bases, leaving 6 bases between the germline ends. The CDR3 contains 12 residues. The CDR3 protein is CASSYMGTEAFF. The DNA for the CDR3 is TGTGCCAGCAGTTATATGGGCACTGAAGCTTTCTTT.